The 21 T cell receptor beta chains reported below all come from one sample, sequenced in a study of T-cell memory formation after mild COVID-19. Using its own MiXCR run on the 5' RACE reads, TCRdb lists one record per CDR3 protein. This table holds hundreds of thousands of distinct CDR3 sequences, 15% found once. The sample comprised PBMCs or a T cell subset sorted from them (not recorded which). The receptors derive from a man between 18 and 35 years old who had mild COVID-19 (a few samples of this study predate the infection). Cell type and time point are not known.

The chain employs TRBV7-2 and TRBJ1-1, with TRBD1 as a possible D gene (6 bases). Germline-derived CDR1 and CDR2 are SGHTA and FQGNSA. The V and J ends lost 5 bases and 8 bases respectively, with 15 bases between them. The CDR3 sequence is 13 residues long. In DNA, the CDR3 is TGTGCCAGCAGCCAGGGACAAGCATCCGAAGCTTTCTTT. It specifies CASSQGQASEAFF.

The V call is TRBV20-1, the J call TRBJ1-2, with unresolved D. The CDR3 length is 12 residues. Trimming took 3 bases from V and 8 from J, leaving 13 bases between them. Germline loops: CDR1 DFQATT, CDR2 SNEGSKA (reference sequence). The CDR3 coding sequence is TGCAGTGCTAGTAGAGACACAAAGGGCTACACCTTC. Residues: CSASRDTKGYTF.

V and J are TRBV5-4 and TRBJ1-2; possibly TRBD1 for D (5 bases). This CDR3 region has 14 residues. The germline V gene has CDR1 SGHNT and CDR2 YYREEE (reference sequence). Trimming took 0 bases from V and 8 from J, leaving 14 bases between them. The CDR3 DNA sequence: TGTGCCAGCAGCTTGGATCCAGGGACTAGGGGCTACACCTTC. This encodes CASSLDPGTRGYTF. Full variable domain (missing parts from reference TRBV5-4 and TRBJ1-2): ETGVTQSPTHLIKTRGQQVTLRCSSQSGHNTVSWYQQALGQGPQFIFQYYREEENGRGNFPPRFSGLQFPNYSSELNVNALELDDSALYLCASSLDPGTRGYTFGSGTRLTVV.

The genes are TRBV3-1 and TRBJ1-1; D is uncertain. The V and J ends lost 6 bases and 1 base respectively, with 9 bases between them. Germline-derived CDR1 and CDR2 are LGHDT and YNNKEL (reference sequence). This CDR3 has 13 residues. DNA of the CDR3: TGTGCCAGCAGTTACATTGAGAACACTGAAGCTTTCTTT. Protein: CASSYIENTEAFF.

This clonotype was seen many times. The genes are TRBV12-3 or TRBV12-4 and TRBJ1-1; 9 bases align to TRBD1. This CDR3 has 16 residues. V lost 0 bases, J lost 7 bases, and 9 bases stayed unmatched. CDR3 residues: CASSLAQGGTGIEAFF. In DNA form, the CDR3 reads TGTGCCAGCAGTTTAGCGCAGGGAGGGACAGGGATTGAAGCTTTCTTT.

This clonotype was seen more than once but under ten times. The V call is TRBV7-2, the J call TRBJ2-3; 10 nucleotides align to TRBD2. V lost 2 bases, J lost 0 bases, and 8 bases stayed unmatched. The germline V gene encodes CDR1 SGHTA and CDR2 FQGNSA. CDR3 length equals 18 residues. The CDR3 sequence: CASSLNPSGGGSTDTQYF. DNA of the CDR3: TGTGCCAGCAGCTTAAACCCTAGCGGGGGTGGTAGCACAGATACGCAGTATTTT.

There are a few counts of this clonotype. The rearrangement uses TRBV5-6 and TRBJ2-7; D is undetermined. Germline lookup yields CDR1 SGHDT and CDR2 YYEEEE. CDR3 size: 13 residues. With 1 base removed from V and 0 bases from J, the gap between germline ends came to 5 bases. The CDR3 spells CASSLISSYEQYV. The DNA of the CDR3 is TGTGCCAGCAGCTTGATAAGCTCCTACGAGCAGTACGTC.

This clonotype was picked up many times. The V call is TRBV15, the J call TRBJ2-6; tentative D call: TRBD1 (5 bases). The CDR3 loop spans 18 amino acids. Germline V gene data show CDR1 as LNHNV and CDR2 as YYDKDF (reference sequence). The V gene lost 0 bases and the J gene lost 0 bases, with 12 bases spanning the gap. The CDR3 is CATSREETAYSGANVLTF. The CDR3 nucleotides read TGTGCCACCAGCAGAGAGGAGACAGCTTACTCTGGGGCCAACGTCCTGACTTTC.

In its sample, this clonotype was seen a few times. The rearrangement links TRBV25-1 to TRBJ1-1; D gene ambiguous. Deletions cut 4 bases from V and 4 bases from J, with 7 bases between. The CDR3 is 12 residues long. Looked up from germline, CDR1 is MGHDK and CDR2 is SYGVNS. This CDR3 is CASSGDTTEAFF. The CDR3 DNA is TGTGCCAGCAGTGGTGACACCACTGAAGCTTTCTTT.

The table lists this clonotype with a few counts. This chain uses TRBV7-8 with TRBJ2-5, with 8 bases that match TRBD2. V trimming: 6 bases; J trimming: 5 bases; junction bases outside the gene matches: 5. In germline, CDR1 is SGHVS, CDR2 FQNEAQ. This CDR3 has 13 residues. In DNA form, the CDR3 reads TGTGCCAGCAGTCACGGGAGGGGCGAGACCCAGTACTTC. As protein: CASSHGRGETQYF.

The CDR3 loop reads CASTYMTQETQYF. The CDR3 DNA sequence: TGTGCCAGCACCTACATGACCCAAGAGACCCAGTACTTC. The V gene is TRBV7-2, the J gene TRBJ2-5; D unresolved. This CDR3 has 13 residues. Per the germline V gene, CDR1 is SGHTA and CDR2 is FQGNSA. Trimming stripped 7 bases from V and 1 base from J, with 10 bases between.

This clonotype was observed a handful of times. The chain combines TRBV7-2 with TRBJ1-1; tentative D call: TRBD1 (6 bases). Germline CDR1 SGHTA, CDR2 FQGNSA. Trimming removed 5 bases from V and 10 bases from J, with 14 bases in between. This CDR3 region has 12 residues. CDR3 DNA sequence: TGTGCCAGCAGCGCCGCCGGGACAACAGCTTTCTTT. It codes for CASSAAGTTAFF. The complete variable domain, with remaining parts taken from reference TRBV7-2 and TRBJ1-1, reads GAGVSQSPSNKVTEKGKDVELRCDPISGHTALYWYRQSLGQGLEFLIYFQGNSAPDKSGLPSDRFSAERTGGSVSTLTIQRTQQEDSAVYLCASSAAGTTAFFGQGTRLTVV.

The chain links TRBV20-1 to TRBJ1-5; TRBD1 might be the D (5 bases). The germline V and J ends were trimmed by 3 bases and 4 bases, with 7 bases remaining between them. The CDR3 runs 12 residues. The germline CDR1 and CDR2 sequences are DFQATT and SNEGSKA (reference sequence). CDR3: CSASGGNQPQHF. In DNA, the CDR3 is TGCAGTGCTAGCGGGGGGAATCAGCCCCAGCATTTT.

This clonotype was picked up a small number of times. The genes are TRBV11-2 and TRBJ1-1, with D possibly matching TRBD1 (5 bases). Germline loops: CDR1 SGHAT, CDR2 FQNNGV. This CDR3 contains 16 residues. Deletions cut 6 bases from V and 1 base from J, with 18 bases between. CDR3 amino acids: CASRENRNSKNTEAFF. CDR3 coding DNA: TGTGCCAGCAGGGAAAACAGGAATTCGAAGAACACTGAAGCTTTCTTT.

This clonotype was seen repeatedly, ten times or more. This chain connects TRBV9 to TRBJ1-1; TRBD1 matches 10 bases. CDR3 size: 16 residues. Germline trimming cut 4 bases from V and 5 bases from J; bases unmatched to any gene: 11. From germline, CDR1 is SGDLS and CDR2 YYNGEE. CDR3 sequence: CASSTGTGAKITEAFF. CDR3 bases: TGTGCCAGCAGCACCGGGACAGGGGCGAAGATTACTGAAGCTTTCTTT.

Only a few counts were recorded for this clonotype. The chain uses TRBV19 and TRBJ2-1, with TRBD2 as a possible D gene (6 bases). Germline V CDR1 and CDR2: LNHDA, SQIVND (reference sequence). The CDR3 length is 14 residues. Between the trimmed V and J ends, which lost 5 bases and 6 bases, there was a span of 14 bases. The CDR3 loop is CASSPGTPFNEQFF. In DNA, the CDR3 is TGTGCCAGTAGTCCGGGGACTCCATTCAATGAGCAGTTCTTC.

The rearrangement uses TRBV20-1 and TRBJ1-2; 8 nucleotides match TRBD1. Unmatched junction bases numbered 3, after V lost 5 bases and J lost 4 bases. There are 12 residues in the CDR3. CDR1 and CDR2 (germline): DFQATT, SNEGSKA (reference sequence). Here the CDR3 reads CSASDRGYGYTF. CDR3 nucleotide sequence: TGCAGTGCTTCCGACAGGGGCTATGGCTACACCTTC.

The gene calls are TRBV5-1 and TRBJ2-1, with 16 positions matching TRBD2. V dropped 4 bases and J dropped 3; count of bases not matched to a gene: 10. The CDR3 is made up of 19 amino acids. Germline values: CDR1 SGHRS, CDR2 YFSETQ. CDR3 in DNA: TGCGCCAGCAGCCAAACCGGGACTAGCGGGGGGGATCACTACAATGAGCAGTTCTTC. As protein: CASSQTGTSGGDHYNEQFF.

Here the CDR3 reads CASSTLSPDTQYF. The CDR3 DNA reads as TGTGCCAGCAGTACCCTGAGCCCAGATACGCAGTATTTT. The genes are TRBV12-3 or TRBV12-4 and TRBJ2-3; D not certain. The CDR3 loop spans 13 amino acids. V was trimmed by 5 bases and J by 4 bases, leaving 10 bases between them.

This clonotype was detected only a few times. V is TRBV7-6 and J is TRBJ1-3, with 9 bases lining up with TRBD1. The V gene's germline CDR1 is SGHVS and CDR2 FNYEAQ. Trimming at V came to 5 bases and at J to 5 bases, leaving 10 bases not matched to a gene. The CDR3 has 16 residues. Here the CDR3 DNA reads TGTGCCAGCAGCCGAACCGGGACAGGGATTAGAAACACCATATATTTT. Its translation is CASSRTGTGIRNTIYF.

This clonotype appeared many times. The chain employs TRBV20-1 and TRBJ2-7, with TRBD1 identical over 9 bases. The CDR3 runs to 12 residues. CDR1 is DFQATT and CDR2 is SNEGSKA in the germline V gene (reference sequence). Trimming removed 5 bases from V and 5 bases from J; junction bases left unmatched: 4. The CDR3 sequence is CSAWDRVNEQYF. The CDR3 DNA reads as TGCAGTGCTTGGGACAGGGTAAACGAGCAGTACTTC.